This TCR beta chain was sequenced during a study of T cells in Graves' hyperthyroidism and ophthalmopathy. Worth noting for this clonotype: Its antigen is unknown.

Germline CDR1 reads MNHEY; CDR2 reads SVGEGT. CDR3 size: 14 residues. V shed 9 bases, J shed 0 bases, and the junction held 2 bases outside the gene matches. Amplification yielded TCR beta CDR3 regions, with RNA transcripts as the source. A first-round RT-PCR of the TCR CDR3 used the HTBI primer set. TCRdb re-called the multiplex PCR reads with MiXCR, one entry per CDR3 protein. The profile shows hundreds of thousands of distinct CDR3 sequences, roughly a sixth of them singletons. General study results and limits: Researchers found most expanded thyroid clonotypes above 0.001 in blood as well.

This sequence joins TRBV6-2 or TRBV6-3 and TRBJ1-5, with 10 bases aligning to TRBD1. This sequence was found in a woman aged 50 to 60 with Graves' hyperthyroidism that later progressed to Graves' ophthalmopathy. The sequencing input was blood. The CDR3 DNA is TGTGCCAGTAGGGACAGGGGTAGCAATCAGCCCCAGCATTTT. The encoded protein is CASRDRGSNQPQHF.